The present TCR beta chain was sequenced within a study of T cell repertoires in cytomegalovirus infection. Study at large: TCR beta signatures that were public indicated CMV infection and matching HLA type.

From the reads, TCRdb called clonotypes with MiXCR, one entry per CDR3 protein. This table holds about 530,000 distinct CDR3 sequences, roughly 29% found once. General study findings and limits: In two of eight donors, the top clonotype was HLA-C-restricted CMV-specific.

A remark on this clonotype: Its antigen remains unknown. A junction boundary mismatches the germline segment, possibly from a read error.

The sequence derives from a human donor in good health (CMV status not recorded). Some clones in this sample may be carry-over from other donors' samples. The sequenced material came from PBMCs.

The CDR3 reads CVSSYGQGNTGELFF. CDR3 in DNA: TGTGTCAGCAGCTATGGACAGGGTAACACCGGGGAGCTGTTTTTT. This chain joins TRBV7-9 and TRBJ2-2, with 8 bases aligning to TRBD1. The CDR3 covers 15 residues. Per the germline V gene, CDR1 is SEHNR and CDR2 is FQNEAQ (reference sequence).